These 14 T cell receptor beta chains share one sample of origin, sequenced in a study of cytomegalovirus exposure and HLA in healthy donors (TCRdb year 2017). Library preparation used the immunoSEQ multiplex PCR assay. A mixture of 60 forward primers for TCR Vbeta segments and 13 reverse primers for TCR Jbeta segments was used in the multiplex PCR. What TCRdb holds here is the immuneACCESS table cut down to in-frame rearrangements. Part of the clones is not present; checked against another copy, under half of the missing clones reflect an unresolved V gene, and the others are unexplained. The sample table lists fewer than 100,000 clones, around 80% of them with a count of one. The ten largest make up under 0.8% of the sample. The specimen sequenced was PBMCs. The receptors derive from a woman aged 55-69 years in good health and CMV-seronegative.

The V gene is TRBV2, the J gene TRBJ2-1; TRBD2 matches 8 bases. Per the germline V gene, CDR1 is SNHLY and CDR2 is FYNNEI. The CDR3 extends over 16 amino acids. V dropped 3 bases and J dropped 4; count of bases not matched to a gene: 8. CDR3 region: CASSEGVAGLYNEQFF. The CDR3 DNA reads TGTGCCAGCAGTGAGGGGGTAGCGGGGCTATACAATGAGCAGTTCTTC.

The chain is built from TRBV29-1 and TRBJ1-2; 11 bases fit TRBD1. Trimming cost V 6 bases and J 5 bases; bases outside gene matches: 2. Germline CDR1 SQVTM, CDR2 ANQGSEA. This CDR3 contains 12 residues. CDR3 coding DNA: TGCAGCGTAGGGGACAGGGGGTATGGCTACACCTTC. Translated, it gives CSVGDRGYGYTF.

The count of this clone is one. CDR3 loop: CASSQDTQPGNGYTF. The CDR3 bases are TGCGCCAGCAGCCAAGATACCCAACCCGGGAATGGCTACACCTTC. The V and J genes are TRBV4-1 and TRBJ1-2; D remains ambiguous. V was pared by 0 bases and J by 6 bases, with 14 bases between. The germline V gene encodes CDR1 MGHRA and CDR2 YSYEKL. The CDR3 is made up of 15 amino acids.

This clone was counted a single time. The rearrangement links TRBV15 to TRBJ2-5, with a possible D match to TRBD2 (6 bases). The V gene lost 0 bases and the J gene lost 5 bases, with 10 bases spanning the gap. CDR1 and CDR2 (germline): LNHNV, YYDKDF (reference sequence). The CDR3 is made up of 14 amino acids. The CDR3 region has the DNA TGTGCCACCAGCAGAGATGCAGGAGGGGAGACCCAGTACTTC. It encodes CATSRDAGGETQYF.

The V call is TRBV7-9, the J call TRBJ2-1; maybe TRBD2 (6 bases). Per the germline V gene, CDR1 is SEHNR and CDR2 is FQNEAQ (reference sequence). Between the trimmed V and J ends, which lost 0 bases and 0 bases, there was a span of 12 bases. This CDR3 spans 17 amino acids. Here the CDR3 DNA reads TGTGCCAGCAGCTTAGCTGTGCGGGGAAGCTCCTACAATGAGCAGTTCTTC. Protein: CASSLAVRGSSYNEQFF.

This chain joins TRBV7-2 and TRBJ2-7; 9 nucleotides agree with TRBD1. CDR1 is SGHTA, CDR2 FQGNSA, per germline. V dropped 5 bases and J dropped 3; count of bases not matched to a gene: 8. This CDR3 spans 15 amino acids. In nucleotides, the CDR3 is TGTGCCAGCAGCCCCTGGACAGGGGTTGGCTACGAGCAGTACTTC. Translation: CASSPWTGVGYEQYF.

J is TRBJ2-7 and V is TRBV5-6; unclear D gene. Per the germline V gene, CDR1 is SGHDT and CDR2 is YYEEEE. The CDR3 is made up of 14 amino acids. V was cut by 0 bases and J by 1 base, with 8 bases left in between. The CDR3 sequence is CASSLEVASYEQYF. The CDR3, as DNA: TGTGCCAGCAGCTTGGAGGTAGCTTCCTACGAGCAGTACTTC. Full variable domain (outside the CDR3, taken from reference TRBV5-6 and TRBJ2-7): DAGVTQSPTHLIKTRGQQVTLRCSPKSGHDTVSWYQQALGQGPQFIFQYYEEEERQRGNFPDRFSGHQFPNYSSELNVNALLLGDSALYLCASSLEVASYEQYFGPGTRLTVT.

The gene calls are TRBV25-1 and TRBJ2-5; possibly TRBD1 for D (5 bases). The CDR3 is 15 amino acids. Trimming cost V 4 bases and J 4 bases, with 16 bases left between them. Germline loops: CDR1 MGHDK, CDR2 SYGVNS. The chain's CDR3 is CASSVSRTGGETQYF. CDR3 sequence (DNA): TGTGCCAGCAGTGTATCTCGTACAGGTGGAGAGACCCAGTACTTC. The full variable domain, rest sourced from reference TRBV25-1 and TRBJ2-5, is EADIYQTPRYLVIGTGKKITLECSQTMGHDKMYWYQQDPGMELHLIHYSYGVNSTEKGDLSSESTVSRIRTEHFPLTLESARPSHTSQYLCASSVSRTGGETQYFGPGTRLLVL.

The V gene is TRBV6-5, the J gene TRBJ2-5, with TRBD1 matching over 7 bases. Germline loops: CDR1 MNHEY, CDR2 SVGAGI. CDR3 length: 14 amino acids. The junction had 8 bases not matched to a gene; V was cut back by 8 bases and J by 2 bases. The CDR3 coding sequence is TGTGCCAGCCATACAGGGGCCACACAAGAGACCCAGTACTTC. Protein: CASHTGATQETQYF.

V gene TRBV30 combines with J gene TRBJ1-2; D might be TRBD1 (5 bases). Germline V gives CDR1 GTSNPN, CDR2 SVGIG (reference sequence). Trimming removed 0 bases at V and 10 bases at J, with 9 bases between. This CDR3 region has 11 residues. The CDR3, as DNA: TGTGCCTGGAGTGTACAGGTGATCTACACCTTC. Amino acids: CAWSVQVIYTF.

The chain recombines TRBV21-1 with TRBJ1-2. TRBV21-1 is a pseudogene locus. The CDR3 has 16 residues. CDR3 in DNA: TGTGCCAGCAGCAAAGGGGAGGGGGTGCTAAACTATGGCTACACCTTC. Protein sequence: CASSKGEGVLNYGYTF.

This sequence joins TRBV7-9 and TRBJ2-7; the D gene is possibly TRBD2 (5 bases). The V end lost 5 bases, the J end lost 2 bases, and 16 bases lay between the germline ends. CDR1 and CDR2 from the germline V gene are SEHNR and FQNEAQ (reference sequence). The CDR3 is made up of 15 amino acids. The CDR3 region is CASSPWRAGPYEQYF. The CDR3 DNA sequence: TGTGCCAGCAGCCCATGGCGGGCAGGACCCTACGAGCAGTACTTC. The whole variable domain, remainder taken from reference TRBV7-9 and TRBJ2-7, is DTGVSQNPRHKITKRGQNVTFRCDPISEHNRLYWYRQTLGQGPEFLTYFQNEAQLEKSRLLSDRFSAERPKGSFSTLEIQRTEQGDSAMYLCASSPWRAGPYEQYFGPGTRLTVT.

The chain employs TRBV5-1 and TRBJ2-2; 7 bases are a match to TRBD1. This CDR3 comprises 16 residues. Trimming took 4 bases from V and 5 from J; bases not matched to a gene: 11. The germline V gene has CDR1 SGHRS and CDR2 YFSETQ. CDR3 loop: CASSQDRDRPTGELFF. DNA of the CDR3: TGCGCCAGCAGCCAGGACCGGGACAGACCAACCGGGGAGCTGTTTTTT. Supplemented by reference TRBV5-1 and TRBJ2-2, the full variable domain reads KAGVTQTPRYLIKTRGQQVTLSCSPISGHRSVSWYQQTPGQGLQFLFEYFSETQRNKGNFPGRFSGRQFSNSRSEMNVSTLELGDSALYLCASSQDRDRPTGELFFGEGSRLTVL.

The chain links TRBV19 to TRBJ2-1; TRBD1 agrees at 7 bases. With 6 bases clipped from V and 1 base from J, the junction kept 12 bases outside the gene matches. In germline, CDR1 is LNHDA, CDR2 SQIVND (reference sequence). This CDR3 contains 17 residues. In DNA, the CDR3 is TGTGCCAGTAGCGTCGACAGGGAAAGAGGATCCTACAATGAGCAGTTCTTC. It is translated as CASSVDRERGSYNEQFF.